These T cell receptor beta chains were read from a single sample in a study of shared clonotypes between healthy human individuals. TCRdb's table, derived via immunoSEQ multiplex PCR, lists solely in-frame clones and lacks some. This table has more than 150,000 clones, over 85% appearing once. The sample consisted of naive CD4+ T cells sorted from blood. These receptors came from a woman aged 25 to 39 in good health. CDR3s include the opening cysteine and the closing phenylalanine or tryptophan. D genes are given only for firm matches. The listing skips clone size in some rows; elsewhere it reads once, few, many or a size class.

d_gene: NA
v_gene: TRBV19
abundance: NA
j_gene: TRBJ2-7
CDR3aa: CASSMEFWHEQYF
CDR3nt: TGTGCCAGTAGTATGGAGTTCTGGCACGAGCAGTACTTC

d_gene: TRBD1
v_gene: TRBV5-4
abundance: NA
j_gene: TRBJ1-1
CDR3aa: CASSLPTGQGRNTEAFF
CDR3nt: TGTGCCAGCAGCTTACCTACCGGACAGGGGCGGAACACTGAAGCTTTCTTT

d_gene: TRBD2
v_gene: TRBV5-1
abundance: NA
j_gene: TRBJ2-1
CDR3aa: CASRTTSAEQFF
CDR3nt: TGCGCCAGCAGAACCACTAGCGCCGAGCAGTTCTTC

d_gene: NA
v_gene: TRBV7-9
abundance: NA
j_gene: TRBJ2-2
CDR3aa: CASSLSSFELFF
CDR3nt: TGTGCCAGCAGCTTATCAAGTTTCGAGCTGTTTTTT

d_gene: TRBD2
v_gene: TRBV5-4
abundance: NA
j_gene: TRBJ2-5
CDR3aa: CASSLNLAGGRETQYF
CDR3nt: TGTGCCAGCAGCTTAAATCTAGCGGGAGGGCGGGAGACCCAGTACTTC

d_gene: NA
v_gene: TRBV28
abundance: NA
j_gene: TRBJ2-7
CDR3aa: CASSLYRAFFREQYF
CDR3nt: TGTGCCAGCAGTTTATACAGGGCTTTTTTTCGGGAGCAGTACTTC

d_gene: TRBD1
v_gene: TRBV28
abundance: NA
j_gene: TRBJ1-6
CDR3aa: CASSLMGQGFSPLHF
CDR3nt: TGTGCCAGCAGTTTAATGGGACAGGGATTCTCACCCCTCCACTTT

d_gene: TRBD2
v_gene: TRBV5-4
abundance: NA
j_gene: TRBJ2-2
CDR3aa: CASSNGLAGVYTGELFF
CDR3nt: TGTGCCAGCAGCAATGGACTAGCGGGAGTCTACACCGGGGAGCTGTTTTTT

d_gene: NA
v_gene: TRBV4-1
abundance: NA
j_gene: TRBJ1-5
CDR3aa: CASSQGPDRFNQPQHF
CDR3nt: TGCGCCAGCAGCCAAGGCCCTGACAGATTCAATCAGCCCCAGCATTTT

d_gene: NA
v_gene: TRBV28
abundance: NA
j_gene: TRBJ2-5
CDR3aa: CASSSPQETQYF
CDR3nt: TGTGCCAGCAGTTCACCTCAAGAGACCCAGTACTTC

d_gene: NA
v_gene: TRBV18
abundance: NA
j_gene: TRBJ2-2
CDR3aa: CASSRQQGYANTGELFF
CDR3nt: TGTGCCAGCTCACGACAACAGGGATACGCGAACACCGGGGAGCTGTTTTTT

d_gene: NA
v_gene: TRBV4-1
abundance: NA
j_gene: TRBJ2-7
CDR3aa: CASSQASEQYF
CDR3nt: TGCGCCAGCAGCCAAGCTAGCGAGCAGTACTTT

d_gene: TRBD2
v_gene: TRBV7-2
abundance: once
j_gene: TRBJ2-7
CDR3aa: CASSPRTSPSSYEQYF
CDR3nt: TGTGCCAGCAGCCCCCGGACTAGCCCCAGCTCCTACGAGCAGTACTTC

d_gene: NA
v_gene: TRBV7-2
abundance: NA
j_gene: TRBJ2-2
CDR3aa: CASSLVYTGELFF
CDR3nt: TGTGCCAGCAGCTTAGTTTACACCGGGGAGCTGTTTTTT

d_gene: NA
v_gene: TRBV7-9
abundance: NA
j_gene: TRBJ2-7
CDR3aa: CASRIITSEQYF
CDR3nt: TGTGCCAGCAGGATTATAACGTCCGAGCAGTACTTC

d_gene: NA
v_gene: TRBV5-1
abundance: NA
j_gene: TRBJ2-2
CDR3aa: CASTLRRQANTGELFF
CDR3nt: TGCGCCAGCACCTTGCGAAGACAGGCGAACACCGGGGAGCTGTTTTTT

d_gene: NA
v_gene: TRBV6-5
abundance: NA
j_gene: TRBJ1-5
CDR3aa: CASNPSLGQPQHF
CDR3nt: TGTGCCAGCAACCCGAGCCTAGGTCAGCCCCAGCATTTT

d_gene: TRBD1
v_gene: TRBV11-2
abundance: NA
j_gene: TRBJ1-3
CDR3aa: CASSPVQGAVSGNTIYF
CDR3nt: TGTGCCAGCAGCCCTGTCCAGGGGGCAGTGTCCGGAAACACCATATATTTT

d_gene: TRBD1
v_gene: TRBV19
abundance: NA
j_gene: TRBJ2-5
CDR3aa: CASSETGGAETQYF
CDR3nt: TGTGCCAGTAGTGAGACAGGGGGAGCAGAGACCCAGTACTTC

d_gene: TRBD2
v_gene: TRBV27
abundance: NA
j_gene: TRBJ2-7
CDR3aa: CASSPTPSGSAYEQYF
CDR3nt: TGTGCCAGCAGTCCCACCCCTAGCGGGAGTGCTTACGAGCAGTACTTC

d_gene: TRBD1
v_gene: TRBV11-2
abundance: NA
j_gene: TRBJ1-6
CDR3aa: CASSRQGDDSPLHF
CDR3nt: TGTGCCAGCAGCCGACAGGGGGACGATTCACCCCTCCACTTT

d_gene: TRBD1
v_gene: TRBV29-1
abundance: NA
j_gene: TRBJ1-6
CDR3aa: CSVKQGAGDSPLHF
CDR3nt: TGCAGCGTCAAACAGGGGGCTGGGGATTCACCCCTCCACTTT

d_gene: TRBD1
v_gene: TRBV2
abundance: NA
j_gene: TRBJ2-7
CDR3aa: CASSGQGAYEQYF
CDR3nt: TGTGCCAGCAGTGGACAGGGTGCCTACGAGCAGTACTTC

d_gene: TRBD2
v_gene: TRBV5-1
abundance: NA
j_gene: TRBJ2-7
CDR3aa: CASSNLAGDAYEQYF
CDR3nt: TGCGCCAGCAGCAACCTAGCGGGAGATGCGTACGAGCAGTACTTC

d_gene: NA
v_gene: TRBV13
abundance: NA
j_gene: TRBJ1-2
CDR3aa: CASSLDSRYGYTF
CDR3nt: TGTGCCAGCAGCTTGGACAGCCGCTATGGCTACACCTTC

d_gene: NA
v_gene: TRBV10-1
abundance: NA
j_gene: TRBJ2-1
CDR3aa: CASSEALGGVYNEQFF
CDR3nt: TGCGCCAGCAGTGAGGCGCTAGGAGGGGTCTACAATGAGCAGTTCTTC

d_gene: TRBD1
v_gene: TRBV9
abundance: NA
j_gene: TRBJ1-1
CDR3aa: CASSVEAGGFTEAFF
CDR3nt: TGTGCCAGCAGCGTAGAGGCAGGGGGCTTCACTGAAGCTTTCTTT

d_gene: TRBD1
v_gene: TRBV6-5
abundance: NA
j_gene: TRBJ1-2
CDR3aa: CASSTGTGYKGYTF
CDR3nt: TGTGCCAGCAGTACCGGGACAGGGTATAAGGGCTACACCTTC

d_gene: NA
v_gene: TRBV30
abundance: NA
j_gene: TRBJ1-3
CDR3aa: CAWTGTAGLGNTIYF
CDR3nt: TGTGCCTGGACGGGAACAGCCGGGCTTGGAAACACCATATATTTT

d_gene: TRBD1
v_gene: TRBV4-2
abundance: NA
j_gene: TRBJ1-3
CDR3aa: CASSSGQDRIRNTIYF
CDR3nt: TGTGCCAGCAGCTCAGGACAGGACCGCATTCGAAACACCATATATTTT

d_gene: NA
v_gene: TRBV2
abundance: NA
j_gene: TRBJ2-6
CDR3aa: CASSEIGSVANVLTF
CDR3nt: TGTGCCAGCAGTGAAATAGGGTCCGTGGCCAACGTCCTGACTTTC

d_gene: NA
v_gene: TRBV28
abundance: NA
j_gene: TRBJ2-7
CDR3aa: CASNPASGGKSYEQYF
CDR3nt: TGTGCCAGCAACCCTGCCTCGGGCGGGAAGTCCTACGAGCAGTACTTC

d_gene: NA
v_gene: TRBV14
abundance: NA
j_gene: TRBJ2-7
CDR3aa: CASSIHEQYF
CDR3nt: TGTGCCAGCAGCATCCACGAGCAGTACTTC

d_gene: NA
v_gene: TRBV9
abundance: NA
j_gene: TRBJ2-7
CDR3aa: CASRGESSEQYF
CDR3nt: TGTGCCAGCAGGGGGGAGTCAAGCGAGCAGTACTTC

d_gene: TRBD1
v_gene: TRBV13
abundance: NA
j_gene: TRBJ1-2
CDR3aa: CASSLEEQGANYGYTF
CDR3nt: TGTGCCAGCAGCTTAGAGGAGCAGGGGGCTAACTATGGCTACACCTTC

d_gene: TRBD1
v_gene: TRBV19
abundance: NA
j_gene: TRBJ1-5
CDR3aa: CATSTGQDWTGRNQPQHF
CDR3nt: TGTGCCACCTCCACCGGTCAGGACTGGACAGGTCGCAATCAGCCCCAGCATTTT

d_gene: NA
v_gene: TRBV4-1
abundance: NA
j_gene: TRBJ1-2
CDR3aa: CASSQAETHGYTF
CDR3nt: TGCGCCAGCAGCCAAGCGGAGACACATGGCTACACCTTC

d_gene: NA
v_gene: TRBV28
abundance: once
j_gene: TRBJ1-2
CDR3aa: CASSTTAGGYTF
CDR3nt: TGTGCCAGCAGTACGACAGCTGGTGGCTACACCTTC

d_gene: NA
v_gene: TRBV6-5
abundance: NA
j_gene: TRBJ2-7
CDR3aa: CASSYARGYEQYF
CDR3nt: TGTGCCAGCAGTTACGCCCGGGGTTACGAGCAGTACTTC

d_gene: TRBD2
v_gene: TRBV19
abundance: NA
j_gene: TRBJ2-5
CDR3aa: CASSTGGGQETQYF
CDR3nt: TGTGCCAGTAGTACGGGGGGAGGCCAAGAGACCCAGTACTTC

d_gene: NA
v_gene: TRBV4-1
abundance: NA
j_gene: TRBJ1-4
CDR3aa: CASSRYWVVGEKLFF
CDR3nt: TGCGCCAGCAGCCGGTATTGGGTTGTAGGTGAAAAACTGTTTTTT

d_gene: NA
v_gene: TRBV6-1
abundance: NA
j_gene: TRBJ2-7
CDR3aa: CASSEGTYEQYF
CDR3nt: TGTGCCAGCAGTGAAGGCACCTACGAGCAGTACTTC

d_gene: NA
v_gene: TRBV5-8
abundance: NA
j_gene: TRBJ2-7
CDR3aa: CASSLALRVTDEQYF
CDR3nt: TGTGCCAGCAGCTTGGCTCTCAGGGTAACGGACGAGCAGTACTTC

d_gene: TRBD1
v_gene: TRBV19
abundance: NA
j_gene: TRBJ2-7
CDR3aa: CASNQQGADEQYF
CDR3nt: TGTGCCAGTAACCAACAGGGGGCCGACGAGCAGTACTTC

d_gene: TRBD1
v_gene: TRBV29-1
abundance: NA
j_gene: TRBJ2-7
CDR3aa: CSVEFGTGGAYEQYF
CDR3nt: TGCAGCGTTGAATTTGGGACAGGGGGTGCCTACGAGCAGTACTTC

d_gene: TRBD1
v_gene: TRBV19
abundance: NA
j_gene: TRBJ1-5
CDR3aa: CASSVDRGLQPQHF
CDR3nt: TGTGCCAGTAGTGTGGACAGGGGTTTACAGCCCCAGCATTTT

d_gene: NA
v_gene: TRBV7-9
abundance: NA
j_gene: TRBJ2-1
CDR3aa: CASSPQGGPDNEQFF
CDR3nt: TGTGCCAGCAGCCCACAGGGTGGGCCGGACAATGAGCAGTTCTTC

d_gene: NA
v_gene: TRBV5-1
abundance: once
j_gene: TRBJ1-1
CDR3aa: CASSVDLNTEAFF
CDR3nt: TGCGCCAGCAGCGTGGACCTGAACACTGAAGCTTTCTTT

d_gene: NA
v_gene: TRBV5-1
abundance: once
j_gene: TRBJ2-1
CDR3aa: CASSLEDSSYNEQFF
CDR3nt: TGCGCCAGCAGCTTGGAGGACAGCTCCTACAATGAGCAGTTCTTC